This T cell receptor beta chain was recorded in a study of T cells in Graves' hyperthyroidism and ophthalmopathy. Amplified TCR beta CDR3 regions derived from RNA transcripts. During a first-round RT-PCR of the TCR CDR3, the HTBI primer set was used. TCRdb reprocessed the multiplex PCR reads via MiXCR and lists one record per CDR3 protein. The table shows about 500,000 distinct CDR3 sequences, with approximately 17% occurring only once. Uncontrolled infection, other autoimmune disease, pregnancy and lactation each barred patients from inclusion. Together with thyroid ultrasound, orbital computed tomography, serum thyroxine and TRAb, clinical symptoms were used for diagnoses. On this clonotype itself: Its antigen is unknown.

Study-wide findings and caveats: In simple terms, a model built on 13 V-J features told ophthalmopathy apart from stable hyperthyroidism. Most clonotypes expanded in the thyroid (above 0.001) were also present in blood.

Germline V gives CDR1 DFQATT, CDR2 SNEGSKA (reference sequence). The CDR3 has 15 residues. Trimming took 1 base from V and 4 from J, leaving 16 bases between them. Sample: blood. This chain uses TRBV20-1 with TRBJ1-2; D is perhaps TRBD1 (5 bases). The sequence was obtained from a woman aged 18-30 years with Graves' ophthalmopathy. Here the CDR3 DNA reads TGCAGTGCTAGAGTCTCCGGGACGGAAACCTATGGCTACACCTTC. It yields the protein CSARVSGTETYGYTF.